A single sample gave rise to the 17 T cell receptor beta chains below, sequenced in a study of T cell responses to AZD1222 COVID-19 vaccine. TCRdb's table, derived via immunoSEQ multiplex PCR, lists solely in-frame clones and lacks some. The sample yields roughly 150,000 clones, 92% seen once. The input for sequencing was peripheral blood, taken 28 days after the second AZD1222 dose. The receptors were gathered from an adult who received the AZD1222 COVID-19 vaccine.

V gene TRBV4-1 combines with J gene TRBJ1-5; no definite D call. The CDR3 is 15 amino acids. Germline-derived CDR1 and CDR2 are MGHRA and YSYEKL. The germline V and J ends were trimmed by 0 bases and 2 bases, with 8 bases remaining between them. The CDR3 region has the DNA TGCGCCAGCAGCCAAGATCGAGCGGGCAATCAGCCCCAGCATTTT. Its translation: CASSQDRAGNQPQHF.

The gene calls are TRBV29-1 and TRBJ1-3; no clear D gene. The CDR3 covers 13 residues. Trimming cost V 4 bases and J 1 base, with 8 bases left between them. Per germline, CDR1 SQVTM and CDR2 ANQGSEA. The CDR3 DNA sequence: TGCAGCGTTGGGGCCGTTTCTGGAAACACCATATATTTT. Protein sequence: CSVGAVSGNTIYF.

This clone showed up just once. The V gene is TRBV19, the J gene TRBJ1-1; D perhaps matches TRBD1 (5 bases). This CDR3 has 15 residues. The V gene lost 5 bases and the J gene lost 1 base, with 14 bases spanning the gap. Per the germline V gene, CDR1 is LNHDA and CDR2 is SQIVND (reference sequence). Written as DNA, the CDR3 is TGTGCCAGTAGTCCGGCCCCGGGGGAGAACACTGAAGCTTTCTTT. Its protein product is CASSPAPGENTEAFF. The whole variable domain, filled in from reference TRBV19 and TRBJ1-1, reads DGGITQSPKYLFRKEGQNVTLSCEQNLNHDAMYWYRQDPGQGLRLIYYSQIVNDFQKGDIAEGYSVSREKKESFPLTVTSAQKNPTAFYLCASSPAPGENTEAFFGQGTRLTVV.

This clone was counted a single time. The chain combines TRBV24-1 with TRBJ2-1; 7 nucleotides line up with TRBD2. In germline, CDR1 is KGHDR, CDR2 SFDVKD. V lost 5 bases, J lost 4 bases, and 7 bases stayed unmatched. The CDR3 runs to 15 residues. CDR3 residues: CATSGGTNPYNEQFF. The CDR3 nucleotides read TGTGCCACCAGTGGGGGGACTAACCCTTACAATGAGCAGTTCTTC.

This chain links TRBV19 with TRBJ2-7; possibly TRBD1 for D (6 bases). The V end was cut by 3 bases, the J end by 2 bases, with 14 bases between. The length of the CDR3 is 15 residues. Germline V gene lookup returns CDR1 LNHDA and CDR2 SQIVND (reference sequence). This chain's CDR3 is CASSIGQGMTYEQYV. Written as DNA, the CDR3 is TGTGCCAGTAGTATTGGGCAGGGGATGACCTACGAGCAGTACGTC.

The J gene is TRBJ2-3, the V gene TRBV5-1, with 9 positions matching TRBD1. The V segment lost 5 bases and the J segment 11 bases; nucleotides outside the gene matches: 12. CDR3 length equals 14 residues. Germline-derived CDR1 and CDR2 are SGHRS and YFSETQ. The CDR3 is CASSAGDREEEQYF. CDR3 coding DNA: TGCGCCAGCAGTGCGGGGGACAGGGAAGAGGAGCAGTATTTT.

The chain uses TRBV5-4 and TRBJ1-2; TRBD1 agrees at 7 bases. Germline lookup yields CDR1 SGHNT and CDR2 YYREEE (reference sequence). The CDR3 spans 14 residues. V trimming: 4 bases; J trimming: 6 bases; junction bases outside the gene matches: 9. The CDR3 DNA reads as TGTGCCAGCAGCCCCCCAGGGGGAAGAAATGGCTACACCTTC. This gives the protein CASSPPGGRNGYTF.

This clone came up once. The CDR3 reads CASGSVSSGNTIYF. The CDR3 DNA is TGTGCTAGTGGTTCTGTCTCCTCTGGAAACACCATATATTTT. The chain employs TRBV12-5 and TRBJ1-3, with unresolved D. Germline CDR1 is LGHNT and CDR2 is FRNRAP. The CDR3 extends over 14 amino acids. V was pared by 4 bases and J by 0 bases, with 7 bases between.

The J gene is TRBJ2-6, the V gene TRBV19, with 7 bases that match TRBD1. The germline V gene encodes CDR1 LNHDA and CDR2 SQIVND (reference sequence). The CDR3 length is 15 residues. J gave up 2 bases and V 5 bases, and 3 bases lay outside the gene matches. CDR3 nucleotides: TGTGCCAGTAGTGTCACAGGGGCTGGGGCCAACGTCCTGACTTTC. It is translated as CASSVTGAGANVLTF.

This clone was seen only once. The chain employs TRBV7-8 and TRBJ2-5; D assignment may be TRBD1 or TRBD2 (5 bases each). V shed 5 bases and J shed 5 bases, with 21 bases lying between them. This CDR3 is built from 16 residues. Germline CDR1 and CDR2: SGHVS and FQNEAQ. The CDR3 loop reads CASSPSGAGTRETQYF. CDR3 in DNA: TGTGCCAGCAGCCCCAGCGGAGCCGGGACCCGTGAGACCCAGTACTTC.

V gene TRBV18 combines with J gene TRBJ1-1; a weak D match, TRBD1 (6 bases). This CDR3 has 16 amino acids. Deletions cut 2 bases from V and 1 base from J, with 14 bases between. Germline CDR1 and CDR2: KGHSH and LQKENI. The CDR3 loop is CASSPNGNRANTEAFF. The CDR3 DNA follows: TGTGCCAGCTCACCAAATGGGAACAGGGCGAACACTGAAGCTTTCTTT. Drawing the rest from reference TRBV18 and TRBJ1-1, the complete variable domain is NAGVMQNPRHLVRRRGQEARLRCSPMKGHSHVYWYRQLPEEGLKFMVYLQKENIIDESGMPKERFSAEFPKEGPSILRIQQVVRGDSAAYFCASSPNGNRANTEAFFGQGTRLTVV.

The chain employs TRBV27 and TRBJ1-5; TRBD1 agrees at 7 bases. The CDR3 is 17 amino acids. The germline gives CDR1 MNHEY, CDR2 SMNVEV (reference sequence). V lost 6 bases and J lost 4; bases outside the gene matches: 15. This CDR3 reads CASSLRGAARANQPQHF. The CDR3 nucleotides read TGTGCCAGCAGCCTCAGGGGGGCGGCTCGAGCGAATCAGCCCCAGCATTTT.

V gene TRBV19 combines with J gene TRBJ2-2; D perhaps matches TRBD1 (7 bases). Germline V gene lookup returns CDR1 LNHDA and CDR2 SQIVND (reference sequence). V was cut by 1 base and J by 2 bases, with 17 bases left in between. This CDR3 is 18 amino acids long. Written as DNA, the CDR3 is TGTGCCAGTAGTATAGGGAGGGGATACAGGGGAAACACCGGGGAGCTGTTTTTT. This sequence encodes CASSIGRGYRGNTGELFF. Full variable domain (outside the CDR3, taken from reference TRBV19 and TRBJ2-2): DGGITQSPKYLFRKEGQNVTLSCEQNLNHDAMYWYRQDPGQGLRLIYYSQIVNDFQKGDIAEGYSVSREKKESFPLTVTSAQKNPTAFYLCASSIGRGYRGNTGELFFGEGSRLTVL.

The V call is TRBV13, the J call TRBJ1-2; possible D gene TRBD1, 6 bases. The CDR3 runs 14 residues. V lost 5 bases and J lost 6, with 16 bases in between. The germline V gene encodes CDR1 PRHDT and CDR2 FYEKMQ (reference sequence). The CDR3 protein is CASSLSHRVDGYTF. For the CDR3, the DNA is TGTGCCAGCAGCCTTTCTCACAGGGTGGATGGCTACACCTTC.

The chain combines TRBV5-6 with TRBJ2-3, with D possibly TRBD2 on 6 matching bases. From germline, CDR1 is SGHDT and CDR2 YYEEEE. The CDR3 has 12 amino acids. The V and J ends lost 3 bases and 4 bases respectively, with 6 bases between them. This CDR3 reads CASSSGADTQYF. CDR3 nucleotides: TGTGCCAGCAGCTCGGGGGCAGATACGCAGTATTTT.

The chain carries TRBV3-1 (or the pseudogene TRBV3-2) and TRBJ2-7; 10 nucleotides agree with TRBD1. This CDR3 contains 14 residues. Unmatched junction bases numbered 2, after V lost 1 base and J lost 5 bases. CDR1 and CDR2 from the germline V gene are LGHDT and YNNKEL (reference sequence). CDR3 nucleotides: TGTGCCAGCAGCCAAGGACAGGGGGCGAACGAGCAGTACTTC. The encoded protein is CASSQGQGANEQYF.

For the CDR3, the DNA is TGTGCCAGCAGTTACTCGTCAGGGGCTCTAGTCAATGAGCAGTTCTTC. Amino acid sequence: CASSYSSGALVNEQFF. The chain has TRBV6-5 and TRBJ2-1; D might be TRBD1 (6 bases). V shed 0 bases and J shed 6 bases, with 15 bases lying between them. The CDR3 contains 16 residues. Germline CDR1 MNHEY, CDR2 SVGAGI.